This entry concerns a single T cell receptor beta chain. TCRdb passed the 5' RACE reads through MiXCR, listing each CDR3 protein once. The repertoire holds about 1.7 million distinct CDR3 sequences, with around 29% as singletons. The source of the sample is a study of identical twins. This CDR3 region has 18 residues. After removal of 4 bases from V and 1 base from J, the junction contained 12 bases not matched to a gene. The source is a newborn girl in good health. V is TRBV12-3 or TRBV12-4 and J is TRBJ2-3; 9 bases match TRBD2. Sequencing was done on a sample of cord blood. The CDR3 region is CASSSGVLAGAGTDTQYF. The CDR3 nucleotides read TGTGCCAGCAGTTCTGGCGTCTTAGCGGGGGCGGGCACAGATACGCAGTATTTT.